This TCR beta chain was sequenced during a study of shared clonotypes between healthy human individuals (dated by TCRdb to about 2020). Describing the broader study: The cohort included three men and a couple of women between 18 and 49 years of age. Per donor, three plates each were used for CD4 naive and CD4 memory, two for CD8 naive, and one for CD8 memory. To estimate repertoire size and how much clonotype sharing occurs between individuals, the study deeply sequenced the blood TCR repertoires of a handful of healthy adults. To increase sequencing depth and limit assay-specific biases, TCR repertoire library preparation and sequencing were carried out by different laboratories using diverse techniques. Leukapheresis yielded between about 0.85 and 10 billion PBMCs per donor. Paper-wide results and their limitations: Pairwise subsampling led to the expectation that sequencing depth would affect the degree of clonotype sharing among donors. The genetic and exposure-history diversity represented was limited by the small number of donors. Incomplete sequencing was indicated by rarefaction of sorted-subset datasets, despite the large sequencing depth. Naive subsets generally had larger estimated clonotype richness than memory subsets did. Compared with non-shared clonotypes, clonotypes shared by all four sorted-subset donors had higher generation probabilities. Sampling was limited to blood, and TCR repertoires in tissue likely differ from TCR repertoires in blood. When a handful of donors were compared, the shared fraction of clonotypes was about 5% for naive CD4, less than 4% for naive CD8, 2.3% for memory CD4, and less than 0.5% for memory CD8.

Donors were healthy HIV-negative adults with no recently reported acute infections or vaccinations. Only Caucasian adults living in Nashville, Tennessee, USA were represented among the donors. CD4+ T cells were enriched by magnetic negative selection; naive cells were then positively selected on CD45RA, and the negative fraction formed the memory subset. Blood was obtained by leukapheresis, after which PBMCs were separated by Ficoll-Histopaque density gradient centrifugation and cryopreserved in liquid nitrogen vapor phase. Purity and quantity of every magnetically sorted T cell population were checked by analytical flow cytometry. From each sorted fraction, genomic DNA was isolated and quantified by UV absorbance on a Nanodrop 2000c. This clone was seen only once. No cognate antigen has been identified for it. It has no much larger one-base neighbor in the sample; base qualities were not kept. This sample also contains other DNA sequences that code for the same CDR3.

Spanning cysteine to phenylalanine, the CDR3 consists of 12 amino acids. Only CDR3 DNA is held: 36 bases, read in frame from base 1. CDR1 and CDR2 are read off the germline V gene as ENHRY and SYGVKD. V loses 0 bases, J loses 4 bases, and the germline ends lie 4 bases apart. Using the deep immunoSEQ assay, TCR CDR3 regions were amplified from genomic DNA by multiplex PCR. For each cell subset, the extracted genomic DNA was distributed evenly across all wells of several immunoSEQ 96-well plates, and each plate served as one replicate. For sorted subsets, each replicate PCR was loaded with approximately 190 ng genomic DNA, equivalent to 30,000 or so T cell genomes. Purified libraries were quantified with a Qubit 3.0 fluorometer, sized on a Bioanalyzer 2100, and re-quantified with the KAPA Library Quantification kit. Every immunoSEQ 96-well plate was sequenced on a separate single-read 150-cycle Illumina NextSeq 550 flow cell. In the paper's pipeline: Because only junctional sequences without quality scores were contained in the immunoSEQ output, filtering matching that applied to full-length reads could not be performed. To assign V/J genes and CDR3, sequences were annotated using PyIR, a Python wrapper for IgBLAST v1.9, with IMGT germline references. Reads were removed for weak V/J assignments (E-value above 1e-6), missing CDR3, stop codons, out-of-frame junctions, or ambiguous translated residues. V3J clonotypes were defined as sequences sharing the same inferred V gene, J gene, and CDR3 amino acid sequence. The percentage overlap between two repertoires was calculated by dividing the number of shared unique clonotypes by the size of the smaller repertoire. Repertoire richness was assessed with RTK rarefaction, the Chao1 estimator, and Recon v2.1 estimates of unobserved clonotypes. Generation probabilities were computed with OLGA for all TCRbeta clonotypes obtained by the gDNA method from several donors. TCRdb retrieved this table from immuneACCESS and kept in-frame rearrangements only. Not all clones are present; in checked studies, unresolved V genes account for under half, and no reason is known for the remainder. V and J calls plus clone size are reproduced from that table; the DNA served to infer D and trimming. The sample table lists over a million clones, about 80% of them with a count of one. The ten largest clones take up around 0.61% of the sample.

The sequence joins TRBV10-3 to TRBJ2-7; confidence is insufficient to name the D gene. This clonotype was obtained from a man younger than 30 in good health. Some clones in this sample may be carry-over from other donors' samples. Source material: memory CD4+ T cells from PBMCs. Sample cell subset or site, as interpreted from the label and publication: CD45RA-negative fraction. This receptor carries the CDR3 CAISESRYEQYF. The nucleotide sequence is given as TGTGCCATCAGTGAGTCCAGGTACGAGCAGTACTTC.